This passage covers 29 T cell receptor beta chains from one sample sequenced in a study of spatial heterogeneity in lung cancer. Regarding the study as a whole: The study found that expanded intratumoral alpha and beta TCR counts tracked tumor mutation counts.

Time point defined: sample taken at primary tumor resection. For these TCRs, the target antigens are not known. MiXCR was run by TCRdb on the 5' RACE reads, yielding one entry per CDR3 protein. This table holds roughly 9,000 distinct CDR3 sequences, around 6.3% found once. Here the sequenced sample was lung tumor tissue, taken at surgery. These receptors all come from a male donor with early-stage non-small cell lung cancer.

A word on this clonotype: Little can be read into the size of this beta chain, an off-target read in a library designed for alpha chains. The chain links TRBV15 to TRBJ2-5; 9 nucleotides align to TRBD2. The junction had 9 bases not matched to a gene; V was cut back by 1 base and J by 0 bases. This CDR3 comprises 18 residues. Per the germline V gene, CDR1 is LNHNV and CDR2 is YYDKDF (reference sequence). The CDR3 loop is CATSRVRLAGLYQETQYF. The CDR3 bases are TGTGCCACCAGCAGAGTACGGCTAGCGGGACTCTACCAAGAGACCCAGTACTTC.

This clonotype was seen many times. Being off target in a library aimed at alpha chains, this beta chain has a size of little meaning. The V and J genes are TRBV7-9 and TRBJ1-1; D gene uncertain. The germline gives CDR1 SEHNR, CDR2 FQNEAQ (reference sequence). The CDR3 consists of 12 residues. Trimming left V 2 bases short and J 10 bases short, with 11 bases between. CDR3 bases: TGTGCCAGCAGCTTACAGGCATCGGGAGCTTTCTTT. Protein sequence: CASSLQASGAFF.

This clonotype was recorded many times. This beta chain slipped into a library made for alpha chains as a stray read, so its size is not meaningful. This chain connects TRBV5-1 to TRBJ2-3; possible D gene TRBD2, 6 bases. Germline values: CDR1 SGHRS, CDR2 YFSETQ. Deletions cut 1 base from V and 2 bases from J, with 14 bases between. This CDR3 spans 16 amino acids. The chain's CDR3 is CASSLSSGPSTDTQYF. DNA of the CDR3: TGCGCCAGCAGCTTGAGTAGCGGACCCTCCACAGATACGCAGTATTTT.

In the case of this clonotype: Little can be read into the size of this beta chain, an off-target read in a library designed for alpha chains. The CDR3 coding sequence is TGCAGTGCTAGAGGCCGACTAGCGGGAGGGCCGCAGTACTTC. It yields the protein CSARGRLAGGPQYF. The V and J genes are TRBV20-1 and TRBJ2-7; 14 nucleotides agree with TRBD2. CDR3 length: 14 amino acids. In germline, CDR1 is DFQATT, CDR2 SNEGSKA (reference sequence). The V and J ends lost 1 base and 9 bases, in that order; junction bases with no gene match: 5.

This clonotype was observed at least ten times. With the library built for alpha chains, this beta chain is off target and its frequency is not meaningful. The CDR3 region is CASSLIIYEQYF. In DNA, the CDR3 is TGTGCCAGCAGTTTGATTATCTACGAGCAGTACTTC. The chain couples TRBV12-3 or TRBV12-4 to TRBJ2-7; D not resolved. The V and J ends lost 3 bases and 3 bases respectively, with 6 bases between them. This CDR3 has 12 amino acids.

The table lists this clonotype with many counts. This beta chain turned up in a library designed for alpha chains; as an off-target read, its abundance says little. The chain links TRBV7-2 to TRBJ2-5; TRBD2 matches at 8 bases. The V gene's germline CDR1 is SGHTA and CDR2 FQGNSA. CDR3 length: 14 residues. Trimming took 5 bases from V and 5 from J; bases not matched to a gene: 7. The CDR3 is CASSPGLARETQYF. CDR3 DNA sequence: TGTGCCAGCAGCCCCGGACTAGCTCGGGAGACCCAGTACTTC.

This clonotype was observed many times. This beta chain came through as a stray read in a library set up for alpha chains, and its size says little. This chain uses TRBV3-1 with TRBJ2-7; tentatively, D is TRBD1 or TRBD2 (5 bases each). V dropped 3 bases and J dropped 0 bases, with 15 bases sitting between them. The germline gives CDR1 LGHDT, CDR2 YNNKEL (reference sequence). The CDR3 covers 16 residues. CDR3 in DNA: TGTGCCAGCAGCCAGGGGCCGGGACGGGCCTCCTACGAGCAGTACTTC. Amino acids: CASSQGPGRASYEQYF.

This clonotype is categorized as medium-sized. This beta chain represents an off-target read in a library built for alpha chains; its size is of limited meaning. This chain uses TRBV28 with TRBJ1-5, with 8 bases lining up with TRBD1. The CDR3 is 13 amino acids. CDR1 is MDHEN and CDR2 is SYDVKM in the germline V gene. The ends lost 5 bases at V and 16 bases at J; junction bases unmatched: 13. CDR3 bases: TGTGCCAGCAGTGGACAGGGCAGGGGGATCGTACATTTT. Encoded protein: CASSGQGRGIVHF.

Remarks on this clonotype: This beta chain lies outside the target of a library built for alpha chains; its clone size means little. The V call is TRBV7-2, the J call TRBJ2-5, with D maybe TRBD2 (6 bases). Germline V gene data show CDR1 as SGHTA and CDR2 as FQGNSA. The CDR3 has 11 amino acids. Deletions cut 4 bases from V and 7 bases from J, with 7 bases between. The CDR3 nucleotides read TGTGCCAGCAGCTGGAGGGGGACCCAGTACTTC. Translation gives CASSWRGTQYF.

This clonotype was observed at least ten times. The size of this beta chain means little, since it is a stray read in a library made for alpha chains. The rearrangement joins TRBV12-3 or TRBV12-4 to TRBJ1-5, with D possibly being TRBD1 (5 bases). Trimming took 5 bases from V and 3 from J, leaving 11 bases between them. The CDR3 covers 14 residues. CDR3 nucleotides: TGTGCCAGCAGTATAACAGGATCCAATCAGCCCCAGCATTTT. This encodes CASSITGSNQPQHF.

Ten or more counts support this clonotype. This beta chain turned up in a library designed for alpha chains; as an off-target read, its abundance says little. The chain combines TRBV12-3 or TRBV12-4 with TRBJ2-1; 9 nucleotides align to TRBD2. J lost 0 bases, V lost 6 bases, and 9 bases had no gene match. The CDR3 sequence is 17 residues long. For the CDR3, the DNA is TGTGCCAGCAGCTCCCTAGCGGGGCCCAGCTCCTACAATGAGCAGTTCTTC. Translating it yields CASSSLAGPSSYNEQFF.

The sample holds many counts of this clonotype. Found in a library prepared for alpha chains, this beta chain is an off-target read, and its abundance has little meaning. V usage is TRBV4-1 and J usage is TRBJ2-4; no firm D call. Germline V CDR1 and CDR2: MGHRA, YSYEKL. Trimming cost V 0 bases and J 0 bases, with 9 bases left between them. The CDR3 contains 16 residues. As DNA, the CDR3 is TGCGCCAGCAGCCAAGATGAGAGCCTAGCCAAAAACATTCAGTACTTC. This encodes CASSQDESLAKNIQYF.

Many counts were recorded for this clonotype. This beta chain is an off-target read within a library intended for alpha chains, so its frequency means little. The chain recombines TRBV20-1 with TRBJ2-3; 8 bases are shared with TRBD2. From germline, CDR1 is DFQATT and CDR2 SNEGSKA (reference sequence). Trimming removed 3 bases from V and 2 bases from J; junction bases left unmatched: 13. The CDR3 sequence is 17 residues long. CDR3 sequence (DNA): TGCAGTGCTAGTGGGTTGGCCTGGCGGGGGGCCACAGATACGCAGTATTTT. Residues: CSASGLAWRGATDTQYF.

By share, this clonotype counts as medium-sized. Because the library targeted alpha chains, this beta chain is an off-target read whose size means little. CDR3 in DNA: TGCGCCAGCAGCCAACCCTTGATAAACACTGAAGCTTTCTTT. Its translation is CASSQPLINTEAFF. The gene calls are TRBV4-1 and TRBJ1-1; D is uncertain. Trimming pared 2 bases from V and 2 bases from J, leaving 9 bases between. This CDR3 has 14 amino acids. Germline V gene lookup returns CDR1 MGHRA and CDR2 YSYEKL.

By frequency in the sample, this clonotype is medium-sized (0.01 to 0.1%). Since the library was made to target alpha chains, this beta chain is a stray read and its abundance is not meaningful. The rearrangement links TRBV4-1 to TRBJ2-2; D assignment may be TRBD1 or TRBD2 (5 bases each). V lost 3 bases and J 7 bases, leaving 18 bases between the germline ends. The germline V gene has CDR1 MGHRA and CDR2 YSYEKL. This CDR3 has 16 residues. CDR3 sequence (DNA): TGCGCCAGCAGCCAGGAGACCGGGACCACTGGCGGGGAGCTGTTTTTT. Protein sequence: CASSQETGTTGGELFF.

This clonotype was recorded at least ten times. This beta chain is off target for a library built for alpha chains, so its abundance means little. The gene calls are TRBV7-2 and TRBJ1-6, with D unclear. Germline assignment: CDR1 SGHTA and CDR2 FQGNSA. V lost 6 bases to trimming and J lost 9 bases, with 12 bases between them. This CDR3 comprises 13 residues. The CDR3 spells CASRPTPSSPLHF. The CDR3 DNA follows: TGTGCCAGCAGGCCAACCCCAAGTTCACCCCTCCACTTT.

This clonotype was found many times. This beta chain is an unintended read in a library built for alpha chains; its size means little. This chain uses TRBV20-1 with TRBJ1-3; D is perhaps TRBD1 (5 bases). The length of the CDR3 is 14 residues. V was cut by 7 bases and J by 0 bases, with 13 bases left in between. CDR1 is DFQATT and CDR2 is SNEGSKA in the germline V gene (reference sequence). CDR3 protein: CSGGDGGSGNTIYF. DNA of the CDR3: TGCAGTGGGGGGGACGGCGGCTCTGGAAACACCATATATTTT.

Relative to its sample, this clonotype is medium-sized. As an off-target read in a library built for alpha chains, this beta chain has a frequency of little significance. The chain is built from TRBV12-3 or TRBV12-4 and TRBJ2-1; 8 nucleotides line up with TRBD2. Unmatched junction bases numbered 1, after V lost 3 bases and J lost 6 bases. CDR3 length: 13 residues. The CDR3: CASSLGTSNEQFF. The CDR3 DNA reads TGTGCCAGCAGTTTGGGGACTAGCAATGAGCAGTTCTTC.

This clonotype appeared many times. One junction end does not reproduce the germline sequence, and a read error may be involved. This beta chain came through as a stray read in a library set up for alpha chains, and its size says little. V and J are TRBV12-5 and TRBJ2-1; 13 bases fit TRBD2. The CDR3 totals 17 residues. Germline CDR1 reads LGHNT; CDR2 reads FRNRAP. The CDR3 bases are TGTGCTAGTGGTTTACCCGGACTACTAGCGGGGGGGCGCCCGTTAATCTTC. It is translated as CASGLPGLLAGGRPLIF.

This clonotype has a count of ten or more. This beta chain appears as a stray read in a library generated for alpha chains; its size is not informative. The chain recombines TRBV7-9 with TRBJ2-7; possibly TRBD1 for D (5 bases). Per germline, CDR1 SEHNR and CDR2 FQNEAQ (reference sequence). Trimming took 2 bases from V and 1 from J, leaving 6 bases between them. CDR3 length: 13 amino acids. The CDR3 coding sequence is TGTGCCAGCAGCTTATCAGGGTCCTACGAGCAGTACTTC. This encodes CASSLSGSYEQYF.

The sample holds many counts of this clonotype. The library was prepared for alpha chains; this beta chain is a stray read, so its frequency means little. The rearrangement joins TRBV24-1 to TRBJ2-3; D gene unclear. Germline values: CDR1 KGHDR, CDR2 SFDVKD. V shed 6 bases and J shed 4 bases, with 10 bases lying between them. CDR3 length equals 13 residues. Here the CDR3 reads CATSHEVADTQYF. CDR3 coding DNA: TGTGCCACCAGTCATGAGGTTGCAGATACGCAGTATTTT.

At least ten counts were recorded for this clonotype. The library was prepared for alpha chains; this beta chain is a stray read, so its frequency means little. V and J are TRBV28 and TRBJ1-6; TRBD1 aligns across 11 bases. Germline V gives CDR1 MDHEN, CDR2 SYDVKM. After removal of 2 bases from V and 9 bases from J, the junction contained 3 bases not matched to a gene. This CDR3 has 15 residues. The CDR3 DNA reads TGTGCCAGCAGTTTACGAGGGACAGGGGGTTCACCCCTCCACTTT. This translates into CASSLRGTGGSPLHF.

This clonotype has ten or more counts. A library prepared for alpha chains yielded this beta chain as an off-target read; its size is of little meaning. The chain couples TRBV20-1 to TRBJ2-3; 10 nucleotides align to TRBD2. The J segment lost 4 bases and the V segment lost 6 bases, leaving 19 bases of the junction unmatched. CDR1 is DFQATT, CDR2 SNEGSKA, per germline (reference sequence). This CDR3 has 18 amino acids. The CDR3 DNA is TGCAGTGCCGGGGGAGCGGGAGGGCCATTGGGGAGTTCAGATACGCAGTATTTT. This sequence encodes CSAGGAGGPLGSSDTQYF.

This clonotype ranks as medium-sized. Since it is a stray read in a library aimed at alpha chains, this beta chain has a size that is not meaningful. The gene calls are TRBV28 and TRBJ2-5, with D possibly being TRBD1 or TRBD2 (5 bases each). Germline V CDR1 and CDR2: MDHEN, SYDVKM. Trimming left V 3 bases short and J 4 bases short, with 9 bases between. CDR3 size: 13 residues. In DNA form, the CDR3 reads TGTGCCAGCAGTTTGTTTGGGGGAGAGACCCAGTACTTC. It encodes CASSLFGGETQYF.

This clonotype has a count of ten or more. This beta chain was picked up by a library intended for alpha chains and is off target, so its count carries little meaning. This sequence joins TRBV7-9 and TRBJ1-4, with TRBD1 matching over 9 bases. J gave up 6 bases and V 4 bases, and 6 bases lay outside the gene matches. Germline CDR1 is SEHNR and CDR2 is FQNEAQ (reference sequence). This CDR3 region has 15 residues. The CDR3 spells CASSSTGGADEKLFF. As DNA, the CDR3 is TGTGCCAGCAGCTCTACAGGGGGCGCGGATGAAAAACTGTTTTTT.

There are many counts of this clonotype. Because this beta chain is a stray read in a library intended to capture alpha chains, its abundance should not be given much weight. The rearrangement uses TRBV2 and TRBJ1-1; D is ambiguous. This CDR3 has 14 amino acids. The germline CDR1 and CDR2 sequences are SNHLY and FYNNEI. The ends were cut back, 2 bases at V and 0 bases at J, with 7 bases in the middle. In nucleotides, the CDR3 is TGTGCCAGCAGTGAAATGGGAGTGAACACTGAAGCTTTCTTT. It codes for CASSEMGVNTEAFF.

By share of the sample, this clonotype is medium-sized. Found in a library prepared for alpha chains, this beta chain is an off-target read, and its abundance has little meaning. CDR3 nucleotide sequence: TGTGCCAGCAGTCCGATGACAGGGCCCTATAATTCACCCCTCCACTTT. Its translation is CASSPMTGPYNSPLHF. This chain joins TRBV27 and TRBJ1-6; 7 bases align to TRBD1. The CDR3 runs to 16 residues. Germline V lookup: CDR1 MNHEY, CDR2 SMNVEV (reference sequence). The V gene end was trimmed by 5 bases and the J gene end by 2 bases; junction bases not matched to a gene: 6.

This clonotype was seen ten or more times. This beta chain represents an off-target read in a library built for alpha chains; its size is of limited meaning. This rearrangement joins TRBV12-3 or TRBV12-4 to TRBJ1-2; possible D gene TRBD1, 5 bases. V dropped 3 bases and J dropped 5 bases, with 13 bases sitting between them. This CDR3 contains 14 residues. DNA of the CDR3: TGTGCCAGCAGTTTGAGCAGGGAAACTTATGGCTACACCTTC. Its protein is CASSLSRETYGYTF.

In its sample, this clonotype was seen many times. The library was prepared for alpha chains; this beta chain is a stray read, so its frequency means little. This chain links TRBV11-1 with TRBJ2-5, with a possible D match to TRBD2 (5 bases). Germline CDR1 reads SGHAT; CDR2 reads FQDESV (reference sequence). CDR3 length equals 13 residues. V lost 3 bases, J lost 2 bases, and 7 bases lay in between. CDR3 bases: TGTGCCAGCAGCTTTGGACTTCAAGAGACCCAGTACTTC. Encoded protein: CASSFGLQETQYF.